The T cell receptor beta chain described here comes from a study of blood T cells in healthy people across ages (dated by TCRdb to between 2015 and 2017). Study-wide context: Template switching captured roughly one uniquely barcoded TCR beta cDNA molecule per two T cells in model experiments. Two additional independent replicas of 1 million unique cDNA reads from the same blood draw were analyzed for two donors (one aged 18 to 30 and one aged 80 or older). The study measured age-related changes in TCR beta repertoire diversity using deep sequencing normalized with unique cDNA molecular identifiers. To avoid experimental bias, donors of different ages were distributed randomly across sequencing lanes. The donors were divided into four age groups: young (average approximately 15 years), middle-aged (roughly 40), aged (around 67) and long-lived (roughly 86). Findings and caveats that apply to the study as a whole: Total diversity estimates from one million sequenced T cells were considered lower bounds and underestimates. Compared with the aged group, more naive CD4+ T cells, fewer expanded clones and increased TCR diversity were shown by the long-lived group, suggesting age selection. Bulk unsorted PBMC profiling prevented conclusive comparison of naive and antigen-experienced compartments. Donor CMV infection status was unknown, potentially confounding age-related changes in expanded clonotypes. There was a strong correlation between observed TCR beta diversity and the percentage of naive T cells measured by flow cytometry. Observed TCR beta diversity per million T cells fell roughly linearly with age, and a significant reduction was already apparent by age roughly 40.

In its sample, this clonotype was seen a few times. The target of this receptor is not known. One base away there is no much larger clone; base qualities are not given. Library prep was done by 5' RACE. The run used an Illumina HiSeq 2500. The second PCR ran for roughly 7 to 11 cycles and used a J-beta primer mix along with a sample-barcoded 5' primer. A unique molecular identifier was introduced onto each TCR beta cDNA molecule by a template-switch 5' adaptor carrying 12 random nucleotides. At least 2.5 million CDR3-containing paired-end reads were obtained from each sample. First-strand cDNA was synthesized from all RNA with the Mint cDNA synthesis kit, primed by a TRBC-specific oligonucleotide. Following uracil-DNA glycosylase treatment, all cDNA underwent a first 18-cycle PCR with the universal primers M1SS and BC2_uni_R. The study's processing was this. For normalization, 1 million high-quality reads were randomly selected from each sample, with every read carrying a distinct molecular identifier. Instead of being binned into consensus sequences, reads that shared molecular identifiers were thrown out. MiTCR, with a Q25 quality threshold and the strictest error-elimination algorithm, was used for CDR3 identification, clonotype clustering and error correction. A nonparametric unseen species model using Euler transformation provided a lower-bound estimate of total TCR beta diversity. TCRdb itself trimmed the public reads at Q25 with fastp, ran MiXCR and retained productive beta chains. Merged by CDR3 protein, the rows form single entries marked with the most common genes and DNA. The V and J calls were not made by the authors but by TCRdb's processing. The sample has 1.5 million or so distinct CDR3 sequences on record, roughly 43% of them singletons. Under 5% of the sample is taken by the ten largest.

Germline trimming: 0 bases from V, 7 bases from J; junction bases outside gene matches: 7. The CDR3 numbers 16 residues from cysteine through phenylalanine. This entry keeps only the CDR3 DNA: 48 bases, framed from base 1. Reading the germline V gene gives CDR1 LGHNA and CDR2 YSLEER. Systemically healthy Caucasian individuals from Russia, over 30 in total and aged roughly 6 to 95 years, were included as donors. Each donor gave 8 to 10 milliliters of peripheral blood, drawn into EDTA-treated Vacutainer tubes. Ficoll-Paque density-gradient centrifugation was used to isolate PBMCs, with at least 6.5 million per sample. Total RNA was extracted from PBMCs with Trizol reagent, with at least 5 micrograms obtained per sample. The percentages of naive CD45RAhigh/CD27high T cells were determined by flow cytometry on a PBMC aliquot from every donor.

The chain uses TRBV4-3 and TRBJ2-1; TRBD2 matches 9 bases in the middle. The clonotype was recovered from a young woman in good health. The sample consisted of blood. The CDR3 amino acid sequence is: CASSQDFSGGRNEQFF. In nucleotide form, the sequence is TGCGCCAGCAGCCAAGACTTCAGCGGGGGGCGTAATGAGCAGTTCTTC.